This T cell receptor (beta chain) comes out of a study of cytomegalovirus exposure and HLA in healthy donors. A note on this clone: Its antigen is undetermined.

Study outcomes and limitations: A link between a missense DCLRE1C variant and TCR beta V- and J-gene trimming emerged from a later analysis.

PCR employed 60 Vbeta and 13 Jbeta primers. The table came from immunoSEQ multiplex PCR; TCRdb's copy has only in-frame clones and leaves some out. This sample carries around 150,000 clones, approximately 80% of them seen once, and the ten largest clones take around a tenth. This sequence originates from a man younger than 35 in good health and CMV-seropositive. The sequenced sample consisted of PBMCs.

The CDR3 here is CASSFVPGLATDTQYF. CDR3 nucleotides: TGCGCCAGCAGCTTTGTTCCGGGACTAGCCACAGATACGCAGTATTTT. This sequence joins TRBV5-1 and TRBJ2-3, with 9 bases that match TRBD2. The trim removed 2 bases at V and 2 bases at J, leaving 6 bases unmatched. The CDR3 sequence is 16 residues long. The germline CDR1 and CDR2 sequences are SGHRS and YFSETQ.